This TCR beta chain was sequenced for a study of blood T cell repertoires in COVID-19. Turning to this clone: Within the sample, other DNA sequences also encode this same CDR3.

V shed 6 bases and J shed 1 base, with 9 bases lying between them. Germline V gene sequence: CDR1 SNHLY, CDR2 FYNNEI. The CDR3 length is 13 residues. Those who participated ranged in age from roughly 18 to 95 years and resided in 20 to 30 US areas. The protocol was immunoSEQ multiplex PCR, while the TCRdb copy is restricted to in-frame clones and leaves out a portion. Among about 300,000 clones listed, approximately 85% were seen once. The clonotype originates from a man aged 25 to 40 who had recovered from COVID-19. The chain has TRBV2 and TRBJ1-1, with TRBD1 as a possible D gene (5 bases). The specimen sequenced was PBMCs or T cells enriched from blood (not recorded which). The CDR3 DNA reads as TGTGCCAGCAGCGGACAACCGAACACTGAAGCTTTCTTT. Its protein is CASSGQPNTEAFF.